These 25 T cell receptor beta chains were sequenced from one sample in a study of T cells in Graves' hyperthyroidism and ophthalmopathy. Researchers amplified the TCR beta CDR3 regions from RNA transcripts. An initial round of RT-PCR targeting the TCR CDR3 relied on the HTBI primer set. TCRdb re-derived calls from the multiplex PCR reads in MiXCR, one entry per CDR3 protein. The sample shows 660,000 or so distinct CDR3 sequences, under 25% of them seen only once. Input material: blood. The receptors were gathered from a man aged 25-40 years with Graves' ophthalmopathy.

Only a few counts were recorded for this clonotype. Written as DNA, the CDR3 is TGTGCCAGCAGTTTTCCCGGGACTAGCGGCACTAGCACAGATACGCAGTATTTT. This encodes CASSFPGTSGTSTDTQYF. V and J are TRBV28 and TRBJ2-3, with 11 bases aligning to TRBD2. V shed 3 bases, J shed 0 bases, and the junction held 8 bases outside the gene matches. The CDR3 extends over 18 amino acids. CDR1 and CDR2 from the germline V gene are MDHEN and SYDVKM.

This clonotype has more than one count but fewer than ten. The rearrangement joins TRBV6-1 to TRBJ1-1; D gene ambiguous. CDR3 size: 13 residues. Germline CDR1 MNHNS, CDR2 SASEGT. The V end was cut by 4 bases, the J end by 6 bases, with 12 bases between. The CDR3 sequence is CASSVKRVAEAFF. As DNA, the CDR3 is TGTGCCAGCAGTGTTAAGAGAGTTGCTGAAGCTTTCTTT.

This clonotype was counted only a few times. The rearrangement joins TRBV12-3 or TRBV12-4 to TRBJ2-1; D not resolved. This CDR3 spans 13 amino acids. With 4 bases removed from V and 7 bases from J, the gap between germline ends came to 11 bases. CDR3 nucleotides: TGTGCCAGCAGTTCGGACCGCCGTAATGAGCAGTTCTTC. This encodes CASSSDRRNEQFF.

The chain couples TRBV12-3 or TRBV12-4 to TRBJ1-4; D may be TRBD1 (5 bases). Trimming cost V 3 bases and J 4 bases, with 21 bases left between them. The CDR3 is 18 residues long. The CDR3 DNA sequence: TGTGCCAGCAGTTTTGGGCAGGGCCGCCACGGGGATAATGAAAAACTGTTTTTT. Translating it yields CASSFGQGRHGDNEKLFF.

The chain recombines TRBV20-1 with TRBJ2-7, with D uncertain. V was cut by 0 bases and J by 2 bases, with 11 bases left in between. The CDR3 spans 14 residues. Germline V gives CDR1 DFQATT, CDR2 SNEGSKA (reference sequence). CDR3 sequence: CSARDSRSPYEQYF. The DNA of the CDR3 is TGCAGTGCTAGAGATAGCAGGAGCCCCTACGAGCAGTACTTC.

This clonotype was observed a handful of times. The rearrangement uses TRBV5-1 and TRBJ2-1, with D perhaps given as TRBD1 or TRBD2 (5 bases each). Germline CDR1 reads SGHRS; CDR2 reads YFSETQ. The V end was cut by 6 bases, the J end by 5 bases, with 12 bases between. This CDR3 has 13 residues. The CDR3 sequence: CASIGTGHNEQFF. CDR3 nucleotide sequence: TGCGCCAGCATCGGGACGGGTCACAATGAGCAGTTCTTC.

This chain links TRBV7-6 with TRBJ2-7; 12 nucleotides match TRBD1. The junction had 5 bases not matched to a gene; V was cut back by 1 base and J by 4 bases. In germline, CDR1 is SGHVS, CDR2 FNYEAQ. CDR3 length: 16 residues. The DNA for the CDR3 is TGTGCCAGCAGCTTAGGCGGGGGACAGGGGGCTTACGAGCAGTACTTC. This gives the protein CASSLGGGQGAYEQYF.

This clonotype was picked up a small number of times. This chain links TRBV6-1 with TRBJ2-2; maybe TRBD1 (5 bases). CDR1 and CDR2 from the germline V gene are MNHNS and SASEGT. Trimming stripped 7 bases from V and 6 bases from J, with 12 bases between. This CDR3 region has 13 residues. CDR3 region: CASTDSFPGELFF. In nucleotides, the CDR3 is TGTGCCAGCACAGACAGTTTTCCCGGGGAGCTGTTTTTT.

There are many counts of this clonotype. The chain joins TRBV5-1 to TRBJ1-1; D is unresolved. The CDR3 runs to 15 residues. CDR1 and CDR2 (germline): SGHRS, YFSETQ. V was cut by 0 bases and J by 6 bases, with 15 bases left in between. The CDR3 reads CASSLAPELKAEAFF. The CDR3 nucleotides read TGCGCCAGCAGCTTGGCCCCGGAATTGAAGGCTGAAGCTTTCTTT.

This clonotype was observed many times. The V gene is TRBV11-2, the J gene TRBJ1-5; the D is unclear. V lost 2 bases and J 2 bases, leaving 10 bases between the germline ends. CDR3 length equals 15 residues. Germline-derived CDR1 and CDR2 are SGHAT and FQNNGV. As DNA, the CDR3 is TGTGCCAGCAGCTTAAGCGCATGGGGCAATCAGCCCCAGCATTTT. Its translation is CASSLSAWGNQPQHF.

The rearrangement uses TRBV6-5 and TRBJ2-1; D is possibly TRBD2 (5 bases). The CDR3 consists of 14 residues. The V end was cut by 0 bases, the J end by 8 bases, with 11 bases between. In germline, CDR1 is MNHEY, CDR2 SVGAGI. As DNA, the CDR3 is TGTGCCAGCAGTTACTCACCCCTGAGGGATGAGCAGTTCTTC. Protein product: CASSYSPLRDEQFF.

V usage is TRBV7-2 and J usage is TRBJ1-3; D unclear. V lost 1 base to trimming and J lost 7 bases, with 14 bases between them. CDR3 size: 15 residues. Germline-derived CDR1 and CDR2 are SGHTA and FQGNSA. CDR3 nucleotide sequence: TGTGCCAGCAGCTTAGTTGGCGGTGGGTCGAACACCATATATTTT. Protein sequence: CASSLVGGGSNTIYF.

In its sample, this clonotype was seen a few times. The chain is built from TRBV28 and TRBJ1-5; 8 bases are a match to TRBD1. Trimming at V came to 10 bases and at J to 9 bases, leaving 8 bases not matched to a gene. Per germline, CDR1 MDHEN and CDR2 SYDVKM. This CDR3 is 12 amino acids long. The CDR3 nucleotides are TGTGCCACATGGCAGGGGGCTTTGCCCCAGCATTTT. It codes for CATWQGALPQHF.

This clonotype came up a few times. The chain couples TRBV6-1 to TRBJ2-7, with 9 bases fitting TRBD1. Losses at the gene ends were 8 bases for V and 3 bases for J; bases not matched to a gene: 11. Germline lookup yields CDR1 MNHNS and CDR2 SASEGT. This CDR3 region has 15 residues. CDR3 loop: CASGEPGQGYYEQYF. In DNA, the CDR3 is TGTGCCAGCGGGGAACCGGGACAGGGATACTACGAGCAGTACTTC.

This clonotype was seen ten or more times. The V and J genes are TRBV5-1 and TRBJ1-1, with D perhaps matching TRBD1 (5 bases). Looked up from germline, CDR1 is SGHRS and CDR2 is YFSETQ. The CDR3 contains 16 residues. Trimming stripped 3 bases from V and 1 base from J, with 16 bases between. In DNA, the CDR3 is TGCGCCAGCAGCTCCAAGCCCCCGGGGGGGAACACTGAAGCTTTCTTT. Protein product: CASSSKPPGGNTEAFF.

This chain uses TRBV14 with TRBJ2-1; no clear D. V lost 0 bases and J 12 bases, leaving 18 bases between the germline ends. CDR3 length: 15 amino acids. CDR1 is SGHDN and CDR2 is FVKESK in the germline V gene. The DNA for the CDR3 is TGTGCCAGCAGCCAAGAGGAATCGCGAACCCATTTGCAGTTCTTC. Its translation: CASSQEESRTHLQFF.

This clonotype has at least ten counts. V usage is TRBV28 and J usage is TRBJ2-1, with 11 bases that match TRBD1. Germline loops: CDR1 MDHEN, CDR2 SYDVKM. The V and J ends lost 6 bases and 8 bases, in that order; junction bases with no gene match: 9. This CDR3 comprises 15 residues. Here the CDR3 DNA reads TGTGCCAGCAGGCTACCGGGACAGGGGGTATATGAGCAGTTCTTC. It codes for CASRLPGQGVYEQFF.

This clonotype showed up many times. V and J are TRBV7-9 and TRBJ2-5; 8 bases fit TRBD2. The germline CDR1 and CDR2 sequences are SEHNR and FQNEAQ (reference sequence). This CDR3 has 14 amino acids. Trimming removed 4 bases from V and 5 bases from J; junction bases left unmatched: 6. CDR3 amino acids: CASSSAAGVETQYF. CDR3 DNA: TGTGCCAGCAGCTCAGCAGCGGGAGTGGAGACCCAGTACTTC.

The chain uses TRBV3-1 and TRBJ2-7; perhaps TRBD2 as D (7 bases). V was trimmed by 8 bases and J by 5 bases, leaving 19 bases between them. CDR1 is LGHDT, CDR2 YNNKEL, per germline (reference sequence). CDR3 size: 14 residues. The CDR3 is CASRLTMGGHEQYF. The CDR3 DNA reads as TGTGCCAGCCGACTTACAATGGGGGGGCACGAGCAGTACTTC.

This clonotype was seen ten or more times. The chain is built from TRBV28 and TRBJ1-1, with D hard to call. Germline loops: CDR1 MDHEN, CDR2 SYDVKM. Trimming shortened V by 7 bases and J by 0 bases, and 9 bases separated the two germline ends. CDR3 size: 13 residues. In DNA, the CDR3 is TGTGCCAGCATTACAGATATGAACACTGAAGCTTTCTTT. Amino acids: CASITDMNTEAFF.

The gene calls are TRBV28 and TRBJ1-1; D is possibly TRBD1 (5 bases). The germline V gene has CDR1 MDHEN and CDR2 SYDVKM. CDR3 length: 16 amino acids. Trimming shortened V by 7 bases and J by 3 bases, and 21 bases separated the two germline ends. The CDR3 DNA reads TGTGCCAGCAACTCGGGGCAGGGTAGTTGGGACACTGAAGCTTTCTTT. Translation gives CASNSGQGSWDTEAFF. The entire variable domain, with the rest obtained from reference TRBV28 and TRBJ1-1, is as follows: DVKVTQSSRYLVKRTGEKVFLECVQDMDHENMFWYRQDPGLGLRLIYFSYDVKMKEKGDIPEGYSVSREKKERFSLILESASTNQTSMYLCASNSGQGSWDTEAFFGQGTRLTVV.

In its sample, this clonotype was seen many times. This chain connects TRBV11-2 to TRBJ2-3; 7 bases map to TRBD2. Germline values: CDR1 SGHAT, CDR2 FQNNGV. This CDR3 region has 15 residues. Unmatched junction bases numbered 7, after V lost 4 bases and J lost 3 bases. The CDR3 DNA reads as TGTGCCAGCAGCTCCGGAGCGGGATCAACAGATACGCAGTATTTT. This encodes CASSSGAGSTDTQYF. Based on the CDR3 plus reference TRBV11-2 and TRBJ2-3, the full variable domain is EAGVAQSPRYKIIEKRQSVAFWCNPISGHATLYWYQQILGQGPKLLIQFQNNGVVDDSQLPKDRFSAERLKGVDSTLKIQPAKLEDSAVYLCASSSGAGSTDTQYFGPGTRLTVL.

Details on this clonotype: A much larger clone differs from this one at a single base, so this may be a read error. V usage is TRBV12-3 or TRBV12-4 and J usage is TRBJ1-5; no reliable D call. The V end was cut by 3 bases, the J end by 3 bases, with 9 bases between. The CDR3 has 14 residues. Written as DNA, the CDR3 is TGTGCCAGCAGTTTGGCGGACGCCAATCAGCCCCAGCATTTT. Its translation: CASSLADANQPQHF.

This clonotype was observed at least ten times. The chain couples TRBV28 to TRBJ1-5, with 7 bases fitting TRBD1. The junction had 17 bases not matched to a gene; V was cut back by 5 bases and J by 1 base. CDR3 length: 19 residues. Germline loops: CDR1 MDHEN, CDR2 SYDVKM. CDR3 DNA: TGTGCCAGCAGTGCCACGCGTGAGGGGGCTGGAAGAAGCAATCAGCCCCAGCATTTT. Translated: CASSATREGAGRSNQPQHF.

This clonotype was found many times. The chain has TRBV2 and TRBJ2-3; D remains unclear. CDR1 is SNHLY and CDR2 is FYNNEI in the germline V gene. This CDR3 comprises 14 residues. V shed 9 bases and J shed 2 bases, with 15 bases lying between them. CDR3 in amino acids: CARTTASDTDTQYF. As DNA, the CDR3 is TGTGCCAGGACCACGGCAAGCGACACAGATACGCAGTATTTT.